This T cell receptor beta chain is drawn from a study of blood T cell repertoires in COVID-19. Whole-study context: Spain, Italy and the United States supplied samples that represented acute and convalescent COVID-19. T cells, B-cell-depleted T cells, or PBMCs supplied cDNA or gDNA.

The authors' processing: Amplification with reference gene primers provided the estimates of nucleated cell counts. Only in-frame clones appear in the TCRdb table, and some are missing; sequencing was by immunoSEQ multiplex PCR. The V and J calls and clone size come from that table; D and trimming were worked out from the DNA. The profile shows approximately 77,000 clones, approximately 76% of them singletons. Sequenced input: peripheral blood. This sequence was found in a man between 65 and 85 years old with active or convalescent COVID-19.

This CDR3 is CASSDRTGNQPQHF. CDR3 coding DNA: TGTGCCAGCAGCGATAGGACAGGGAATCAGCCCCAGCATTTT. The chain recombines TRBV27 with TRBJ1-5, with 8 bases lining up with TRBD1. This CDR3 is 14 amino acids long. CDR1 MNHEY and CDR2 SMNVEV come from the germline V gene (reference sequence). With 6 bases clipped from V and 4 bases from J, the junction kept 5 bases outside the gene matches.